These 16 T cell receptor beta chains originate from one sample sequenced in a study of T cells in Graves' hyperthyroidism and ophthalmopathy. TCR beta CDR3 regions were amplified from RNA transcripts. In the first-round RT-PCR of the TCR CDR3, the HTBI primer set was used. TCRdb independently ran MiXCR on the multiplex PCR reads; one entry per CDR3 protein. The table records a few hundred thousand distinct CDR3 sequences, about 15% of them present only once. Material for sequencing was blood. All receptors derive from a woman aged 18-29 years with Graves' hyperthyroidism.

The chain has TRBV19 and TRBJ2-7; 8 bases are shared with TRBD1. Germline V lookup: CDR1 LNHDA, CDR2 SQIVND (reference sequence). This CDR3 has 14 amino acids. Losses at the gene ends were 3 bases for V and 3 bases for J; bases not matched to a gene: 4. CDR3 nucleotide sequence: TGTGCCAGTAGTATCCGGACAGGGCTCTACGAGCAGTACTTC. Translating gives CASSIRTGLYEQYF.

The chain is built from TRBV5-1 and TRBJ1-3, with 12 nucleotides matching TRBD1. The CDR3 totals 17 residues. Germline trimming cut 9 bases from V and 0 bases from J; bases unmatched to any gene: 10. The germline V gene has CDR1 SGHRS and CDR2 YFSETQ. CDR3 coding DNA: TGCGCCAACCACCGGGACAGGGGGCTTCCCTCTGGAAACACCATATATTTT. Translation: CANHRDRGLPSGNTIYF.

This clonotype was detected ten times or more. This chain uses TRBV4-1 with TRBJ1-2; a weak D match, TRBD1 (5 bases). The germline V gene has CDR1 MGHRA and CDR2 YSYEKL. This CDR3 comprises 16 residues. V lost 0 bases, J lost 8 bases, and 19 bases lay in between. CDR3 protein: CASSQDLEEGQRGYTF. Written as DNA, the CDR3 is TGCGCCAGCAGCCAAGACCTGGAGGAGGGGCAAAGGGGCTACACCTTC.

This clonotype was counted a few times. This rearrangement joins TRBV11-1 to TRBJ2-1, with 9 bases aligning to TRBD2. Germline V gives CDR1 SGHAT, CDR2 FQDESV (reference sequence). This CDR3 comprises 20 residues. V gave up 1 base and J gave up 4 bases; unmatched junction bases: 17. CDR3 coding DNA: TGTGCCAGCAGCTTAGAAATCGGGCAGACACTAGCGGGCCCTTACAATGAGCAGTTCTTC. This gives the protein CASSLEIGQTLAGPYNEQFF.

This clonotype was seen ten or more times. The gene calls are TRBV7-2 and TRBJ2-7, with TRBD2 matching 8 bases. Per germline, CDR1 SGHTA and CDR2 FQGNSA. The CDR3 is 15 amino acids. V lost 1 base to trimming and J lost 5 bases; unmatched junction nucleotides: 7. The CDR3 DNA reads TGTGCCAGCAGCTTAGGGGCGGGGGGCCAGGACGAGCAGTACTTC. Translated: CASSLGAGGQDEQYF.

This clonotype came up a few times. A much larger clone differs from this one at a single base, so this may be a read error. This likely comes from a read error, as the CDR3 has no conserved phenylalanine or tryptophan at its end. The chain combines TRBV20-1 with TRBJ1-4; a weak D match, TRBD1 (5 bases). V was clipped by 2 bases and J by 2 bases, with 12 bases between them. Germline V lookup: CDR1 DFQATT, CDR2 SNEGSKA (reference sequence). The CDR3 sequence is 15 residues long. Here the CDR3 reads CSARRSAGTNEKLFC. As DNA, the CDR3 is TGCAGTGCTAGACGGTCGGCAGGGACTAATGAAAAACTGTTTTGT.

This clonotype came up many times. Written as DNA, the CDR3 is TGTGCCAGCAGTTCGGGGACGGGGTTTTACTATGGCTACACCTTC. The encoded protein is CASSSGTGFYYGYTF. The V call is TRBV27, the J call TRBJ1-2, with D possibly TRBD1 on 5 matching bases. This CDR3 has 15 amino acids. V was pared by 4 bases and J by 3 bases, with 15 bases between. The germline CDR1 and CDR2 sequences are MNHEY and SMNVEV (reference sequence).

The V and J genes are TRBV12-3 or TRBV12-4 and TRBJ2-2; TRBD2 matches 7 bases. V was clipped by 6 bases and J by 4 bases; unmatched bases: 11. The CDR3 spans 16 residues. Written as DNA, the CDR3 is TGTGCCAGCAGCAATCCGGGGGGACCCTTCACCGGGGAGCTGTTTTTT. Translating gives CASSNPGGPFTGELFF.

The chain employs TRBV24-1 and TRBJ2-3, with D uncertain. V gave up 4 bases and J gave up 6 bases, with 7 bases separating them. The length of the CDR3 is 12 residues. Germline CDR1 reads KGHDR; CDR2 reads SFDVKD. CDR3 amino acids: CATSDRWDTQYF. The DNA for the CDR3 is TGTGCCACCAGTGACCGGTGGGATACGCAGTATTTT.

This clonotype was observed a handful of times. The chain couples TRBV19 to TRBJ1-5; D perhaps matches TRBD1 (5 bases). Trimming removed 3 bases from V and 4 bases from J, with 19 bases in between. The CDR3 loop spans 17 amino acids. Germline V CDR1 and CDR2: LNHDA, SQIVND (reference sequence). The CDR3 loop reads CASSIFGQGIGNQPQHF. The CDR3 coding sequence is TGTGCCAGTAGTATCTTTGGGCAGGGAATAGGAAATCAGCCCCAGCATTTT.

This clonotype showed up many times. V usage is TRBV10-3 and J usage is TRBJ1-1; 8 nucleotides agree with TRBD1. Germline CDR1 is ENHRY and CDR2 is SYGVKD. V dropped 7 bases and J dropped 1; count of bases not matched to a gene: 2. CDR3 length equals 13 residues. CDR3 coding DNA: TGTGCCATCAAGGACAGGGAGAACACTGAAGCTTTCTTT. The encoded protein is CAIKDRENTEAFF.

The V and J genes are TRBV20-1 and TRBJ2-5; 11 nucleotides agree with TRBD2. Germline V gives CDR1 DFQATT, CDR2 SNEGSKA (reference sequence). V shed 3 bases and J 2 bases; nucleotides not matched to a gene: 8. The CDR3 contains 16 residues. The chain's CDR3 is CSASFGLAGRQETQYF. The CDR3 nucleotides read TGCAGTGCTAGCTTCGGACTAGCGGGTCGACAAGAGACCCAGTACTTC.

Many counts were recorded for this clonotype. The chain is built from TRBV20-1 and TRBJ2-3; no firm D call. The V end lost 0 bases, the J end lost 6 bases, and 16 bases lay between the germline ends. CDR1 and CDR2 (germline): DFQATT, SNEGSKA (reference sequence). The CDR3 totals 15 residues. CDR3 nucleotides: TGCAGTGCTAGAGACCCGACCGGACCAAGGGATACGCAGTATTTT. This translates into CSARDPTGPRDTQYF.

Many counts were recorded for this clonotype. The chain joins TRBV7-2 to TRBJ2-1; 8 bases align to TRBD2. The CDR3 has 16 amino acids. With 5 bases clipped from V and 7 bases from J, the junction kept 13 bases outside the gene matches. Germline V gene lookup returns CDR1 SGHTA and CDR2 FQGNSA. The CDR3 sequence is CASSGGSAGGRNEQFF. DNA for the CDR3: TGTGCCAGCAGCGGGGGGTCGGCGGGGGGCCGAAATGAGCAGTTCTTC.

This clonotype was picked up many times. This chain uses TRBV29-1 with TRBJ2-1, with TRBD1 identical over 7 bases. Germline V lookup: CDR1 SQVTM, CDR2 ANQGSEA. Losses at the gene ends were 4 bases for V and 5 bases for J; bases not matched to a gene: 2. This CDR3 has 12 amino acids. CDR3 DNA: TGCAGCGTTGGGGGACAGCACAATGAGCAGTTCTTC. Translating it yields CSVGGQHNEQFF.

On this clonotype: A junction boundary mismatches the germline segment, possibly from a read error. The V call is TRBV19, the J call TRBJ2-6; a weak D match, TRBD1 (5 bases). The germline CDR1 and CDR2 sequences are LNHDA and SQIVND (reference sequence). This CDR3 is 14 amino acids long. The CDR3 reads CASRRGAGANVQTF. CDR3 DNA sequence: TGTGCCAGTAGAAGGGGCGCTGGGGCCAACGTCCAGACTTTC.